This T cell receptor (beta chain) emerged from a study of brain metastases from non-small cell lung cancer. Study results and caveats: Compared with primary tumors, brain metastases showed less T-cell infiltration. Brain metastases shared most TCR repertoire with primaries, with sparse T cells. Expanded T-cell clones appeared in 50% to 80% of brain metastases over primaries.

CDR3 length: 16 amino acids. Germline-derived CDR1 and CDR2 are MNHEY and SVGAGI. Trimming removed 0 bases from V and 4 bases from J, with 16 bases in between. In regard to this clone: The antigen is undetermined.

Clones were sequenced by immunoSEQ multiplex PCR, and TCRdb holds only the in-frame ones, with some missing. The sample yields 1,500 to 2,000 clones, over 80% seen once. The origin of this receptor is a donor at least 40 years old with non-small cell lung cancer. Sequenced sample: primary lung tumor tissue. The genes are TRBV6-5 and TRBJ2-7; D not resolved. The CDR3 protein is CASSYSRGPGRYEQYF. CDR3 in DNA: TGTGCCAGCAGTTACTCGCGTGGCCCCGGGCGGTACGAGCAGTACTTC.